Listed here are 27 T cell receptor beta chains from one sample, sequenced in a study of blood T cell repertoires in COVID-19. TCRdb's table, derived via immunoSEQ multiplex PCR, lists solely in-frame clones and lacks some. Here the sample spans around 130,000 clones, 80% to 90% being singletons. Sequenced sample: peripheral blood. These receptors were collected from a human donor in a cohort sampled during active COVID-19.

The rearrangement uses TRBV7-9 and TRBJ1-4, with D maybe TRBD1 (5 bases). Germline V lookup: CDR1 SEHNR, CDR2 FQNEAQ (reference sequence). Trimming pared 1 base from V and 4 bases from J, leaving 13 bases between. This CDR3 comprises 16 residues. The CDR3: CASSLGRQPVNEKLFF. The CDR3 coding sequence is TGTGCCAGCAGCTTAGGGAGACAGCCTGTTAATGAAAAACTGTTTTTT. Full variable domain (outside the CDR3, taken from reference TRBV7-9 and TRBJ1-4): DTGVSQNPRHKITKRGQNVTFRCDPISEHNRLYWYRQTLGQGPEFLTYFQNEAQLEKSRLLSDRFSAERPKGSFSTLEIQRTEQGDSAMYLCASSLGRQPVNEKLFFGSGTQLSVL.

The V and J genes are TRBV29-1 and TRBJ2-2; D possibly corresponds to TRBD1 (5 bases). Trimming pared 2 bases from V and 0 bases from J, leaving 7 bases between. There are 14 residues in the CDR3. Germline CDR1 SQVTM, CDR2 ANQGSEA. DNA of the CDR3: TGCAGCGTTGAAAAGGGGTCGAACACCGGGGAGCTGTTTTTT. This encodes CSVEKGSNTGELFF.

The CDR3 sequence is CASSHNSDGPDTQYF. The CDR3 DNA follows: TGTGCCAGCAGCCATAATAGCGACGGCCCAGATACGCAGTATTTT. This sequence joins TRBV7-2 and TRBJ2-3, with D perhaps matching TRBD2 (5 bases). This CDR3 comprises 15 residues. Germline CDR1 SGHTA, CDR2 FQGNSA. Trimming removed 5 bases at V and 4 bases at J, with 16 bases between. The variable domain in full, with the rest retrieved from reference TRBV7-2 and TRBJ2-3, is GAGVSQSPSNKVTEKGKDVELRCDPISGHTALYWYRQSLGQGLEFLIYFQGNSAPDKSGLPSDRFSAERTGGSVSTLTIQRTQQEDSAVYLCASSHNSDGPDTQYFGPGTRLTVL.

The J gene is TRBJ1-2, the V gene TRBV6-5, with D possibly matching TRBD1 (5 bases). Trimming removed 0 bases from V and 8 bases from J, with 16 bases in between. CDR3 size: 15 residues. CDR1 and CDR2 (germline): MNHEY, SVGAGI. CDR3 in DNA: TGTGCCAGCAGTTACTCGTCCGACAGCTATCGGGGCTACACCTTC. Translating it yields CASSYSSDSYRGYTF.

The V call is TRBV6-2 or TRBV6-3, the J call TRBJ1-5, with D unclear. Germline CDR1 reads MNHEY; CDR2 reads SVGEGT. The V and J ends lost 2 bases and 3 bases respectively, with 5 bases between them. The CDR3 spans 13 residues. CDR3 in amino acids: CASSYVINQPQHF. Here the CDR3 DNA reads TGTGCCAGCAGTTACGTCATCAATCAGCCCCAGCATTTT.

V gene TRBV19 combines with J gene TRBJ2-3; 8 nucleotides align to TRBD2. This CDR3 is 12 amino acids long. Germline CDR1 reads LNHDA; CDR2 reads SQIVND (reference sequence). The junction had 1 base not matched to a gene; V was cut back by 7 bases and J by 4 bases. The CDR3 sequence: CASTGGADTQYF. In DNA, the CDR3 is TGTGCCAGTACGGGGGGGGCAGATACGCAGTATTTT.

The J gene is TRBJ1-1, the V gene TRBV6-1; D is perhaps TRBD1 (6 bases). This CDR3 region has 14 residues. V gave up 2 bases and J gave up 5 bases, with 12 bases separating them. CDR1 MNHNS and CDR2 SASEGT come from the germline V gene. The CDR3 region has the DNA TGTGCCAGCAGTGAATTCAGGGGTGGGACTGAAGCTTTCTTT. The encoded protein is CASSEFRGGTEAFF.

The chain combines TRBV9 with TRBJ2-5, with 11 bases lining up with TRBD1. The CDR3 sequence is 17 residues long. CDR1 and CDR2 (germline): SGDLS, YYNGEE. J was trimmed by 5 bases and V by 4 bases; bases with no gene match: 13. In DNA, the CDR3 is TGTGCCAGCAGCCCCCGTGGACAGGGGGCGCCAGGGGAGACCCAGTACTTC. Translation gives CASSPRGQGAPGETQYF.

The chain joins TRBV7-8 to TRBJ2-5; TRBD1 is a possible D gene (5 bases). Trimming took 1 base from V and 5 from J, leaving 17 bases between them. Germline V gene data show CDR1 as SGHVS and CDR2 as FQNEAQ. This CDR3 is built from 16 residues. Here the CDR3 reads CASSLGNGAAPETQYF. The CDR3 bases are TGTGCCAGCAGCTTAGGGAATGGGGCCGCGCCGGAGACCCAGTACTTC.

This chain uses TRBV2 with TRBJ2-3; the match to TRBD2 covers 14 bases. Germline CDR1 SNHLY, CDR2 FYNNEI. V gave up 6 bases and J gave up 3 bases; unmatched junction bases: 2. The CDR3 runs to 15 residues. DNA of the CDR3: TGTGCCAGCAGCTGGACTAGCGGGGGGACAGATACGCAGTATTTT. It encodes CASSWTSGGTDTQYF.

This rearrangement joins TRBV2 to TRBJ2-4, with no clear D. CDR3 size: 13 residues. Trimming removed 5 bases from V and 5 bases from J, with 10 bases in between. From germline, CDR1 is SNHLY and CDR2 FYNNEI. CDR3 nucleotide sequence: TGTGCCAGCAGTTACTACCGGCAAAACATTCAGTACTTC. Amino acids: CASSYYRQNIQYF.

The gene calls are TRBV7-9 and TRBJ2-2; 12 bases agree with TRBD1. The CDR3 contains 16 residues. The trim removed 10 bases at V and 0 bases at J, leaving 6 bases unmatched. Germline CDR1 and CDR2: SEHNR and FQNEAQ (reference sequence). The CDR3 bases are TGTGCCAAGGGACAGGGGGCGAATACGAACACCGGGGAGCTGTTTTTT. Protein sequence: CAKGQGANTNTGELFF.

This chain connects TRBV3-1 (or the pseudogene TRBV3-2) to TRBJ1-4; 8 nucleotides match TRBD1. The CDR3 consists of 15 residues. Germline loops: CDR1 LGHDT, CDR2 YNNKEL (reference sequence). With 1 base clipped from V and 2 bases from J, the junction kept 0 bases outside the gene matches. As DNA, the CDR3 is TGTGCCAGCAGCCAAGGGGACAGGACTAATGAAAAACTGTTTTTT. Encoded protein: CASSQGDRTNEKLFF.

Only one count was recorded for this clone. The chain employs TRBV4-1 and TRBJ2-7; a weak D match, TRBD1 (5 bases). CDR3 length: 15 amino acids. The V gene lost 1 base and the J gene lost 3 bases, with 13 bases spanning the gap. CDR1 is MGHRA and CDR2 is YSYEKL in the germline V gene. The CDR3 region is CASSQGSTEVYEQYF. CDR3 nucleotide sequence: TGCGCCAGCAGCCAAGGTTCGACAGAGGTCTACGAGCAGTACTTC.

The J gene is TRBJ1-2, the V gene TRBV29-1; the D is unclear. CDR1 is SQVTM and CDR2 is ANQGSEA in the germline V gene. The CDR3 totals 15 residues. V was cut by 0 bases and J by 5 bases, with 16 bases left in between. CDR3 loop: CSVEDDTGFLYGYTF. In nucleotides, the CDR3 is TGCAGCGTTGAAGACGACACGGGATTCTTATATGGCTACACCTTC.

The chain links TRBV3-1 (or the pseudogene TRBV3-2) to TRBJ2-7; the match to TRBD1 covers 10 bases. The CDR3 runs 14 residues. Unmatched junction bases numbered 6, after V lost 4 bases and J lost 6 bases. CDR1 is LGHDT, CDR2 YNNKEL, per germline (reference sequence). CDR3 region: CASSLGQGVSEQYF. CDR3 in DNA: TGTGCCAGCAGCCTCGGACAGGGGGTCAGCGAGCAGTACTTC.

This clone was detected only a few times. The rearrangement joins TRBV5-1 to TRBJ2-1, with D perhaps matching TRBD2 (7 bases). The V gene lost 4 bases and the J gene lost 5 bases, with 13 bases spanning the gap. The CDR3 spans 14 residues. Germline V gives CDR1 SGHRS, CDR2 YFSETQ. CDR3 nucleotide sequence: TGCGCCAGCAGCCCGGGGGGCACCCACAATGAGCAGTTCTTC. This translates into CASSPGGTHNEQFF. Combining the CDR3 with reference TRBV5-1 and TRBJ2-1 gives the whole variable domain KAGVTQTPRYLIKTRGQQVTLSCSPISGHRSVSWYQQTPGQGLQFLFEYFSETQRNKGNFPGRFSGRQFSNSRSEMNVSTLELGDSALYLCASSPGGTHNEQFFGPGTRLTVL.

As concerns this clone: Other DNA variants within this sample encode the same CDR3. CDR3 in DNA: TGTGCCAGCAGCGTAGGCGGGAGTCAAGAGACCCAGTACTTC. It yields the protein CASSVGGSQETQYF. J is TRBJ2-5 and V is TRBV9; 7 bases agree with TRBD2. The CDR3 spans 14 residues. Germline values: CDR1 SGDLS, CDR2 YYNGEE. Trimming removed 0 bases from V and 2 bases from J; junction bases left unmatched: 1.

V gene TRBV4-3 combines with J gene TRBJ1-3; D possibly corresponds to TRBD1 (5 bases). CDR1 LGHNA and CDR2 YSLEER come from the germline V gene. V shed 5 bases and J shed 4 bases, with 15 bases lying between them. The CDR3 sequence is 15 residues long. The CDR3 is CASSRQIGSGNTIYF. For the CDR3, the DNA is TGCGCCAGCAGCAGACAGATCGGATCCGGAAACACCATATATTTT.

This chain links TRBV14 with TRBJ1-2, with D possibly TRBD1 on 5 matching bases. Germline CDR1 and CDR2: SGHDN and FVKESK. CDR3 length: 15 amino acids. With 4 bases removed from V and 8 bases from J, the gap between germline ends came to 20 bases. The CDR3 spells CASSPPTRAPGGYTF. The CDR3 DNA reads as TGTGCCAGCAGCCCGCCCACCCGGGCCCCAGGGGGCTACACCTTC.

The chain combines TRBV15 with TRBJ2-3; D gene uncertain. The CDR3 has 13 amino acids. The V end was cut by 5 bases, the J end by 3 bases, with 9 bases between. The germline V gene encodes CDR1 LNHNV and CDR2 YYDKDF (reference sequence). The CDR3 DNA follows: TGTGCCACCAGCCGGTTTATGACAGATACGCAGTATTTT. This encodes CATSRFMTDTQYF.

This clone was detected ten times or more. The chain links TRBV18 to TRBJ1-1; possible D gene TRBD1, 6 bases. Germline-derived CDR1 and CDR2 are KGHSH and LQKENI. CDR3 length: 15 amino acids. The germline V and J ends were trimmed by 6 bases and 4 bases, with 18 bases remaining between them. The CDR3 coding sequence is TGTGCCAGCTCGCCCAGAGGGGGGGGCTTCACTGAAGCTTTCTTT. Protein product: CASSPRGGGFTEAFF.

This chain joins TRBV5-4 and TRBJ2-5; TRBD2 agrees at 8 bases. The CDR3 contains 13 residues. V trimming: 4 bases; J trimming: 3 bases; junction bases outside the gene matches: 2. Germline V gives CDR1 SGHNT, CDR2 YYREEE (reference sequence). CDR3 nucleotides: TGTGCCAGCAGCCCCGGGAGGGAAGAGACCCAGTACTTC. This translates into CASSPGREETQYF.

This chain connects TRBV2 to TRBJ2-6, with D perhaps matching TRBD1 (5 bases). The V end was cut by 7 bases, the J end by 3 bases, with 13 bases between. CDR3 size: 15 residues. Looked up from germline, CDR1 is SNHLY and CDR2 is FYNNEI. For the CDR3, the DNA is TGTGCCAGCAAGGCCAGGGAAGTTGGGGCCAACGTCCTGACTTTC. Translating it yields CASKAREVGANVLTF.

This clone was recorded a few times. The chain combines TRBV15 with TRBJ1-4; D remains ambiguous. V dropped 1 base and J dropped 4 bases, with 10 bases sitting between them. Germline-derived CDR1 and CDR2 are LNHNV and YYDKDF (reference sequence). The CDR3 spans 15 residues. The CDR3: CATSRAGGLNEKLFF. In nucleotides, the CDR3 is TGTGCCACCAGCAGAGCGGGCGGGCTTAATGAAAAACTGTTTTTT. Full variable domain (rest looked up from reference TRBV15 and TRBJ1-4): DAMVIQNPRYQVTQFGKPVTLSCSQTLNHNVMYWYQQKSSQAPKLLFHYYDKDFNNEADTPDNFQSRRPNTSFCFLDIRSPGLGDTAMYLCATSRAGGLNEKLFFGSGTQLSVL.

The chain combines TRBV14 with TRBJ2-3; a weak D match, TRBD2 (6 bases). V shed 4 bases and J shed 4 bases, with 12 bases lying between them. Germline values: CDR1 SGHDN, CDR2 FVKESK. This CDR3 has 14 residues. The CDR3 sequence: CASSRSGLSDTQYF. CDR3 bases: TGTGCCAGCAGCCGATCGGGACTCTCAGATACGCAGTATTTT.

In DNA form, the CDR3 reads TGCGCCAGCAGCCAAGTGTGGGGGGGTGAGCAGTTCTTC. This sequence encodes CASSQVWGGEQFF. The chain recombines TRBV4-1 with TRBJ2-1, with 7 bases lining up with TRBD2. Germline CDR1 reads MGHRA; CDR2 reads YSYEKL. The CDR3 length is 13 residues. V gave up 1 base and J gave up 9 bases; unmatched junction bases: 3.